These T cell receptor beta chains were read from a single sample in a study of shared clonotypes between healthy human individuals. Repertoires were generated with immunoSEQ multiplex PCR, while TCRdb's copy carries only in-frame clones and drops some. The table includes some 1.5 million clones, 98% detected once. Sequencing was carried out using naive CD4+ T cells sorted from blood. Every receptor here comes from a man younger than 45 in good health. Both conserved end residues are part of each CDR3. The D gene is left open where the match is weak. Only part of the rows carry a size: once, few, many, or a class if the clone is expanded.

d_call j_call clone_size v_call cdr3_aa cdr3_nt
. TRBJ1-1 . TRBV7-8 CASSFHRQWNTEAFF TGTGCCAGCAGCTTCCATCGACAGTGGAACACTGAAGCTTTCTTT
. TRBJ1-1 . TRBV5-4 CASSIKTDEAFF TGTGCCAGCAGCATAAAAACGGATGAAGCTTTCTTT
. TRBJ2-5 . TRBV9 CASSPGGREETQYF TGTGCCAGCAGCCCTGGAGGGCGCGAGGAGACCCAGTACTTC
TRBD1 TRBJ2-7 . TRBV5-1 CASRAGTGGYEQYF TGCGCCAGCAGGGCCGGGACAGGGGGCTACGAGCAGTACTTC
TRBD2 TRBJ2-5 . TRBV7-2 CASSPPPGTSGRGVETQYF TGTGCCAGCAGCCCTCCCCCCGGGACTAGCGGGAGGGGGGTGGAGACCCAGTACTTC
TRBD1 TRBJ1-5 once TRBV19 CASRLQGTGNQPQHF TGTGCCAGTAGACTCCAGGGGACAGGAAATCAGCCCCAGCATTTT
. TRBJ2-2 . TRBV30 CAWIGGPGRNRTGELFF TGTGCCTGGATCGGAGGTCCGGGCCGCAACCGGACCGGGGAGCTGTTTTTT
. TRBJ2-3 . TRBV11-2 CASSLGAQYF TGTGCCAGCAGCTTAGGTGCGCAGTATTTT
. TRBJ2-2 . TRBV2 CASSPQTVPTGELFF TGTGCCAGCAGTCCCCAGACTGTCCCCACCGGGGAGCTGTTTTTT
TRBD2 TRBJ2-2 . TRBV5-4 CASSWGLAGSTGELFF TGTGCCAGCAGCTGGGGACTAGCGGGAAGCACCGGGGAGCTGTTTTTT
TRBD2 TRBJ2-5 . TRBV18 CASSPLAGGTVETQYF TGTGCCAGCTCACCACTAGCGGGAGGGACAGTGGAGACCCAGTACTTC
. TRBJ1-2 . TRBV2 CASTRTRNYGYTF TGTGCCAGCACCAGGACAAGAAACTATGGCTACACCTTC
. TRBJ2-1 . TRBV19 CASSMFSWDLGTYMNEQFF TGTGCCAGTAGTATGTTCTCGTGGGATCTGGGTACTTACATGAATGAGCAGTTCTTC
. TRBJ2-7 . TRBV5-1 CASRGREGEEQYF TGCGCCAGCAGGGGCAGGGAAGGAGAAGAACAGTACTTC
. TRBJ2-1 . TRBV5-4 CASSFQLGSYNEQFF TGTGCCAGCAGCTTCCAACTAGGCTCCTACAATGAGCAGTTCTTC
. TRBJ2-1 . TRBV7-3 CASSSNRDSQFF TGTGCCAGCAGCTCAAACCGGGACTCTCAGTTCTTC
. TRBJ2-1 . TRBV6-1 CASNNEQFF TGTGCCAGCAACAATGAGCAGTTCTTC
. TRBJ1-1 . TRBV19 CASSILQGNTEAFF TGTGCCAGTAGTATCTTGCAGGGGAACACTGAAGCTTTCTTT
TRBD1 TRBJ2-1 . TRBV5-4 CASSFRDRASYNEQFF TGTGCCAGCAGCTTCCGGGACAGGGCCTCCTACAATGAGCAGTTCTTC
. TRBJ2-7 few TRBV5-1 CASSSPSYEQYF TGCGCCAGCAGCTCCCCCTCCTACGAGCAGTACTTC
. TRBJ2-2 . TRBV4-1 CASSELAPTGELFF TGCGCCAGCAGCGAGCTAGCCCCCACCGGGGAGCTGTTTTTT
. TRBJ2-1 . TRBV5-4 CASSFGNNEQFF TGTGCCAGCAGCTTTGGCAACAATGAGCAGTTCTTC
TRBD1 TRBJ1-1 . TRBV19 CASPGTGRGINTEAFF TGTGCCAGTCCGGGGACAGGGAGGGGAATTAACACTGAAGCTTTCTTT
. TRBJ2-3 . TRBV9 CASSVVVEDTQYF TGTGCCAGCAGCGTAGTCGTAGAAGATACGCAGTATTTT
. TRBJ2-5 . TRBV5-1 CASSSVRGLKETQYF TGCGCCAGCAGCTCGGTCCGGGGGTTGAAAGAGACCCAGTACTTC
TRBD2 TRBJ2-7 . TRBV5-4 CASSLEGGRASEQYF TGTGCCAGCAGCTTGGAGGGCGGGAGGGCCTCCGAGCAGTACTTC
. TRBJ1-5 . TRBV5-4 CASSLAGNNQPQHF TGTGCCAGCAGCTTGGCGGGGAACAATCAGCCCCAGCATTTT
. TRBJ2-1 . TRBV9 CASSSTFAGDNEQFF TGTGCCAGCAGCAGCACCTTCGCGGGCGACAATGAGCAGTTCTTC
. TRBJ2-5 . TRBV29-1 CSVEARPGWYSQETQYF TGCAGCGTTGAAGCCCGTCCCGGATGGTACAGCCAAGAGACCCAGTACTTC
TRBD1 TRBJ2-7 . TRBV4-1 CASSRAGQGAYEQYF TGCGCCAGCAGCCGTGCGGGACAGGGTGCCTACGAGCAGTACTTC
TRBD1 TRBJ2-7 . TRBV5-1 CASSSRPPGTGAMEQYF TGCGCCAGCAGCTCAAGACCTCCAGGGACAGGGGCTATGGAGCAGTACTTC
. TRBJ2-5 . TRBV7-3 CASSLNQGQETQYF TGTGCCAGCAGCCTAAATCAGGGGCAAGAGACCCAGTACTTC